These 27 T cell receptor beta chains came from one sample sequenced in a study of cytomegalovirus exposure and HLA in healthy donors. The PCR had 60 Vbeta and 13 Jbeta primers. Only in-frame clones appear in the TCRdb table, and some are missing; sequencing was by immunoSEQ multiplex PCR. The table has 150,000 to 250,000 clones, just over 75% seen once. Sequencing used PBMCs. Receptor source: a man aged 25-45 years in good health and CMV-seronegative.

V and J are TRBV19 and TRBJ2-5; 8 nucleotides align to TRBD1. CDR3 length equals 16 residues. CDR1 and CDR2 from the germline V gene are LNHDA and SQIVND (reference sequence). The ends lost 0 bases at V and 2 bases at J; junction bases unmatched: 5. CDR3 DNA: TGTGCCAGTAGTATAGATACAGGGGGGAGACAAGAGACCCAGTACTTC. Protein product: CASSIDTGGRQETQYF.

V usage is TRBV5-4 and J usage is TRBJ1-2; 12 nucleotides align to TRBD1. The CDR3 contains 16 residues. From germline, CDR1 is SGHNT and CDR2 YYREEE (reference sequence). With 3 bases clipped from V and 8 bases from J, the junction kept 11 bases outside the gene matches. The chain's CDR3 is CASSWNLGQGASGYTF. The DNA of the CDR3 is TGTGCCAGCAGCTGGAACCTGGGACAGGGGGCCTCAGGCTACACCTTC.

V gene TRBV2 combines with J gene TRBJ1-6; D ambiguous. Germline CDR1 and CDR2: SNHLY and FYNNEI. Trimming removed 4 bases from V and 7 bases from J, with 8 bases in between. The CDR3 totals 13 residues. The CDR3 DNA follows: TGTGCCAGCAGTGTGACGGAGAATTCACCCCTCCACTTT. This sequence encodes CASSVTENSPLHF.

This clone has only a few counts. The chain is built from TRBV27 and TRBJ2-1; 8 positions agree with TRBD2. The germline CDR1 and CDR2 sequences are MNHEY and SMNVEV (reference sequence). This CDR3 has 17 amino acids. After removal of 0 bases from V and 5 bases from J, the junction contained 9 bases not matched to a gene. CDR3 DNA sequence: TGTGCCAGCAGTTTATCCCAGAGGACTAGCCAGAACAATGAGCAGTTCTTC. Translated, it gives CASSLSQRTSQNNEQFF.

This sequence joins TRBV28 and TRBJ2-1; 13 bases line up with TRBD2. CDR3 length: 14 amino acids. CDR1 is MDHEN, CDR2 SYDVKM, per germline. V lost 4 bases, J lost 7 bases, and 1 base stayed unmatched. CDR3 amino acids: CASSSGLAGNEQFF. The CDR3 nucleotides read TGTGCCAGCAGTTCGGGACTAGCGGGAAATGAGCAGTTCTTC.

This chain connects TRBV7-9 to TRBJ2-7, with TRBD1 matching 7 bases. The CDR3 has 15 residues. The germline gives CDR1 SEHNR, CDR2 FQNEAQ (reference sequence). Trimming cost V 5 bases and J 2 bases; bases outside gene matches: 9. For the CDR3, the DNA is TGTGCCAGCAGCGCTTCGGACAGGCCTACCTACGAGCAGTACTTC. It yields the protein CASSASDRPTYEQYF.

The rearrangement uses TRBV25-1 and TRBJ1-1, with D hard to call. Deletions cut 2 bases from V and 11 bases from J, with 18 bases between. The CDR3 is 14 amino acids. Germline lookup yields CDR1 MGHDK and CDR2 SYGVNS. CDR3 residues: CASSEAGLFPEAFF. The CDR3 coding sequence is TGTGCCAGCAGTGAAGCCGGGTTATTCCCCGAGGCTTTCTTT. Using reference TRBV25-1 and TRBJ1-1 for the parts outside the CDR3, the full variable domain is EADIYQTPRYLVIGTGKKITLECSQTMGHDKMYWYQQDPGMELHLIHYSYGVNSTEKGDLSSESTVSRIRTEHFPLTLESARPSHTSQYLCASSEAGLFPEAFFGQGTRLTVV.

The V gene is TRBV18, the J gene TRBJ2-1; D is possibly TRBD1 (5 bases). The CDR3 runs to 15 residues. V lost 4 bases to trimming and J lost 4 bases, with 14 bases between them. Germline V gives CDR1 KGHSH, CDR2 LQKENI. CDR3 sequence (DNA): TGTGCCAGCTCACTCGACAGTTCCCTATACAATGAGCAGTTCTTC. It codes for CASSLDSSLYNEQFF.

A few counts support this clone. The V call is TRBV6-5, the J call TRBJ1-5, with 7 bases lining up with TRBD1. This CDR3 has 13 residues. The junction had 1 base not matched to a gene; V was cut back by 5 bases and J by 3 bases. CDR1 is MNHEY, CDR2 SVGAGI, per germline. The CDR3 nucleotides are TGTGCCAGCAGTGACAGGGTCAATCAGCCCCAGCATTTT. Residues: CASSDRVNQPQHF.

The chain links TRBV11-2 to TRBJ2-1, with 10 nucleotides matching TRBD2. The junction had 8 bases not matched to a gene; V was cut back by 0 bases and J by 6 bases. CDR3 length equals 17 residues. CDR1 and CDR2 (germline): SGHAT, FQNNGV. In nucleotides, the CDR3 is TGTGCCAGCAGCTTAGATTTAACGGTAGCGGGAGGCAATGAGCAGTTCTTC. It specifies CASSLDLTVAGGNEQFF.

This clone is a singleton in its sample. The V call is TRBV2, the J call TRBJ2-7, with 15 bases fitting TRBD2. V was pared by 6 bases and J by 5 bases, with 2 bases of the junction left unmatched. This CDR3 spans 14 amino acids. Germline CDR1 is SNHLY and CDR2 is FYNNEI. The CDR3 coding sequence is TGTGCCAGCAGAGGACTAGCGGGAGGGGACGAGCAGTACTTC. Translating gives CASRGLAGGDEQYF.

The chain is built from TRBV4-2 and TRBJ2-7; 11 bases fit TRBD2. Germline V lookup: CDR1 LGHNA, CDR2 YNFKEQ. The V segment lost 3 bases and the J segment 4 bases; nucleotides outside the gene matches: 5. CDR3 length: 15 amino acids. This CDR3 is CASSHTSGSVYEQYF. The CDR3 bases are TGTGCCAGCAGCCATACTAGCGGGAGTGTATACGAGCAGTACTTC.

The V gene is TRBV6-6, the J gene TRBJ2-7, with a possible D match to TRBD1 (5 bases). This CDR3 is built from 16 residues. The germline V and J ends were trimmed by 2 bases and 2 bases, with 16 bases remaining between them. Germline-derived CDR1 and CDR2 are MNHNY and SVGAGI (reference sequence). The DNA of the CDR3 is TGTGCCAGCAGTTACAAAGGGAATCAGGGAACCTACGAGCAGTACTTC. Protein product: CASSYKGNQGTYEQYF.

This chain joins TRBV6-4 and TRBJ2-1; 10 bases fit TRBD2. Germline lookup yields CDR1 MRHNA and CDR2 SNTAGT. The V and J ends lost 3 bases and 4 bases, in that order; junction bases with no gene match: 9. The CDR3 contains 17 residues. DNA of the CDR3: TGTGCCAGCAGTGAGATAGCGGGGGGCGTCCGGTACAATGAGCAGTTCTTC. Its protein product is CASSEIAGGVRYNEQFF.

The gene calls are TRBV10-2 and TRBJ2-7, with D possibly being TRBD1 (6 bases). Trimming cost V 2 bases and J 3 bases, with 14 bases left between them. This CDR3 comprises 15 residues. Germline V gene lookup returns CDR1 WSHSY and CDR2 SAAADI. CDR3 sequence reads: CASSEDDRSGYEQYF. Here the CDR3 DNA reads TGCGCCAGCAGTGAGGATGACAGGTCGGGCTACGAGCAGTACTTC.

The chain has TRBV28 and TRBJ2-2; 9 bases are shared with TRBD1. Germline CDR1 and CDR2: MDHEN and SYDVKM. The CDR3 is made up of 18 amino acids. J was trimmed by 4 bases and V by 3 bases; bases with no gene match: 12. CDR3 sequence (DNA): TGTGCCAGCAGTTTTCTGGCGACAGGGGGAGGATTCACCGGGGAGCTGTTTTTT. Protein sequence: CASSFLATGGGFTGELFF.

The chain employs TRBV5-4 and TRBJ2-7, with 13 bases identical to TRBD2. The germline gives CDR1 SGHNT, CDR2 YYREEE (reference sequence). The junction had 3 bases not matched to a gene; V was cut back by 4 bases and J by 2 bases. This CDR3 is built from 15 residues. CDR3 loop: CASSHGLAGAYEQYF. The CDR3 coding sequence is TGTGCCAGCAGCCACGGACTAGCGGGAGCCTACGAGCAGTACTTC.

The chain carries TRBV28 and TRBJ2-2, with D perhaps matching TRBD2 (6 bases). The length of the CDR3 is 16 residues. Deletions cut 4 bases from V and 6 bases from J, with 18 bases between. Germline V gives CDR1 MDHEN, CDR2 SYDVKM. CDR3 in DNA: TGTGCCAGCAGTTACCAGAGTCAAGGAGGGCCCGGGGAGCTGTTTTTT. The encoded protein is CASSYQSQGGPGELFF.

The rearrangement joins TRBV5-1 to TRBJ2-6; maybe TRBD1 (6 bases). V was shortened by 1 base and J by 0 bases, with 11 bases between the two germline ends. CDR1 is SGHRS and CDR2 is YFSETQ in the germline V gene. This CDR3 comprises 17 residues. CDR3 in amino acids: CASSLQGTLSGANVLTF. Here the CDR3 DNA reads TGCGCCAGCAGCTTGCAGGGGACGCTCTCTGGGGCCAACGTCCTGACTTTC. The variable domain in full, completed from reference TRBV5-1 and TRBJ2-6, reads KAGVTQTPRYLIKTRGQQVTLSCSPISGHRSVSWYQQTPGQGLQFLFEYFSETQRNKGNFPGRFSGRQFSNSRSEMNVSTLELGDSALYLCASSLQGTLSGANVLTFGAGSRLTVL.

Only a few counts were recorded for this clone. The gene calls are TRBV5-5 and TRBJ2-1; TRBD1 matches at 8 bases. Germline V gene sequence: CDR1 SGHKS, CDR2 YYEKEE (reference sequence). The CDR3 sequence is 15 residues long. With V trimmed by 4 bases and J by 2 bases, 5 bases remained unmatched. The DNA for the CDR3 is TGTGCCAGCAGCGGACAGGGACGGACCTACAATGAGCAGTTCTTC. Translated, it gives CASSGQGRTYNEQFF.

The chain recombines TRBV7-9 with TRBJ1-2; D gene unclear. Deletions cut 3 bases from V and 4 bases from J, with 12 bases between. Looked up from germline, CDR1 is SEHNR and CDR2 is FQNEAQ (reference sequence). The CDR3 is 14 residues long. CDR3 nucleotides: TGTGCCAGCAGCTTGGGAGGCAGAAGCTATGGCTACACCTTC. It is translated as CASSLGGRSYGYTF.

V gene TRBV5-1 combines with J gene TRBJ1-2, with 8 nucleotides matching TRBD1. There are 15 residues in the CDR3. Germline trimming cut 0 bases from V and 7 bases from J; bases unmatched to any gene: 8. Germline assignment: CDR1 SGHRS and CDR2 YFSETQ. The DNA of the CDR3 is TGCGCCAGCAGCTTGGACCATCAGGGGGCGCGTGGCTACACCTTC. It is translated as CASSLDHQGARGYTF.

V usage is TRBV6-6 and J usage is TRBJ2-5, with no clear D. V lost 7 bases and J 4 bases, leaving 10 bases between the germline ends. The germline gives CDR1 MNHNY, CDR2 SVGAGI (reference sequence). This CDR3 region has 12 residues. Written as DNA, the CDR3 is TGTGCCAGCAATCAACCCAGAGAGACCCAGTACTTC. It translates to CASNQPRETQYF.

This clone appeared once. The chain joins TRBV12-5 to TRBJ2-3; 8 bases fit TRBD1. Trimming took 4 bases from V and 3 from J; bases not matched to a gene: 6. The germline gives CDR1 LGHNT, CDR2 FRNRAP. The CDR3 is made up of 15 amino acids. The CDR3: CASGSTGGNTDTQYF. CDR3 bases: TGTGCTAGTGGTTCCACAGGGGGTAATACAGATACGCAGTATTTT. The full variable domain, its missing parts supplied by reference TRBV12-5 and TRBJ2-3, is DARVTQTPRHKVTEMGQEVTMRCQPILGHNTVFWYRQTMMQGLELLAYFRNRAPLDDSGMPKDRFSAEMPDATLATLKIQPSEPRDSAVYFCASGSTGGNTDTQYFGPGTRLTVL.

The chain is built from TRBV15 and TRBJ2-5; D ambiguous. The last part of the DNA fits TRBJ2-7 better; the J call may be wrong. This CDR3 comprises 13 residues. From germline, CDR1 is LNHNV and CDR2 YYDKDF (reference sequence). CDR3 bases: TGTGCCACCAGCACCCTACTATCCTACGAGCAGTACTTC. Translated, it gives CATSTLLSYEQYF.

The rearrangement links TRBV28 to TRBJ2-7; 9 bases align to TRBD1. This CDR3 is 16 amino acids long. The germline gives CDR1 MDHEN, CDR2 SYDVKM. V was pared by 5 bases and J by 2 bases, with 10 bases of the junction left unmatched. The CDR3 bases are TGTGCCAGCAGTGGATTCGGGACAGGGAGAACCTACGAGCAGTACTTC. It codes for CASSGFGTGRTYEQYF.

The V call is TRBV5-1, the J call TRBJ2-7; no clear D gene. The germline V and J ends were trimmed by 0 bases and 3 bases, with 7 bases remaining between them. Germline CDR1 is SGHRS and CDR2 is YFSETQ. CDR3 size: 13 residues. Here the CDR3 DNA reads TGCGCCAGCAGCTTGGGACTTGACTACGAGCAGTACTTC. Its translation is CASSLGLDYEQYF.